The clone carrying this T cell receptor beta chain was recorded a few times. What it binds is not known. One entry per CDR3 protein, called by TCRdb with MiXCR from the reads. Among 380,000 or so distinct CDR3 sequences listed, approximately 30% were seen once. The data derive from a study of T cell repertoires in cytomegalovirus infection. Study-wide findings and caveats: The ex vivo response was dominated by HLA-C-restricted CMV-specific TCR beta clonotypes.

The sequence was collected from a human donor in good health (CMV status not recorded). Some clones in this sample may be carry-over from other donors' samples. The sequencing here drew on cultured PBMCs, taken from culture after CMV antigen stimulation.

The CDR3 is CASSSQASLGYEQYF. CDR3 nucleotides: TGCGCCAGCAGCTCACAGGCCTCTTTGGGTTACGAGCAGTACTTC. The chain couples TRBV4-1 to TRBJ2-7, with a tentative D call TRBD1 (5 bases). The germline gives CDR1 MGHRA, CDR2 YSYEKL. The CDR3 loop spans 15 amino acids. The germline V and J ends were trimmed by 5 bases and 4 bases, with 18 bases remaining between them.